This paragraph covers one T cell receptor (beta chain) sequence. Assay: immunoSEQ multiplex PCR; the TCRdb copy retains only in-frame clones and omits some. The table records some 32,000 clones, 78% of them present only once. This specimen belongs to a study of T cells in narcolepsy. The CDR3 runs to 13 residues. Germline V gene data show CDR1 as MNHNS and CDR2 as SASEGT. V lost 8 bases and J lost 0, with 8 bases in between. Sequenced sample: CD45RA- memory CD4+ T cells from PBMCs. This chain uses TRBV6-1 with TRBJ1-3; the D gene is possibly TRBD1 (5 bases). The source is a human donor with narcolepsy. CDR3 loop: CASSTDSGNTIYF. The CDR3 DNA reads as TGTGCCAGCTCGACAGACTCTGGAAACACCATATATTTT.